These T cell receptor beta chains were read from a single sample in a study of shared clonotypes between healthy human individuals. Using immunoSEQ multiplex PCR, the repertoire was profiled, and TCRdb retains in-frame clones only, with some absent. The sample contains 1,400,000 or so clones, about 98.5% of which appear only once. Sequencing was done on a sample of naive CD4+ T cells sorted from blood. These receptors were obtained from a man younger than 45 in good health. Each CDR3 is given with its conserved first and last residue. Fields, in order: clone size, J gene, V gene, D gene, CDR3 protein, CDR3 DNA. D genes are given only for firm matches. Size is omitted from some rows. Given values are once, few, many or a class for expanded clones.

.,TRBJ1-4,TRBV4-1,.,CASSQVRSSQNEKLFF,TGCGCCAGCAGCCAAGTCAGGTCGTCACAGAATGAAAAACTGTTTTTT
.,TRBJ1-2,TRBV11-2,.,CASTYGAGVGYTF,TGTGCCAGCACCTACGGGGCAGGGGTTGGCTACACCTTC
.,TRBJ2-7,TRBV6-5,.,CASSRGPYEQYF,TGTGCCAGCAGTCGGGGGCCCTACGAGCAGTACTTC
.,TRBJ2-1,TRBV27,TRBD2,CASRLAGTSGNEQFF,TGTGCCAGCAGACTAGCCGGGACTAGCGGCAATGAGCAGTTCTTC
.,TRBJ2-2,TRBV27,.,CASSYLKTGPTGELFF,TGTGCCAGCAGTTACCTAAAAACAGGTCCCACCGGGGAGCTGTTTTTT
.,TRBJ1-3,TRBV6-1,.,CASSGSTRRLMGNTIYF,TGTGCCAGCAGTGGATCTACGAGAAGACTAATGGGAAACACCATATATTTT
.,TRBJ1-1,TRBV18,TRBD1,CASSPVQGNMNTEAFF,TGTGCCAGCTCACCAGTACAGGGGAATATGAACACTGAAGCTTTCTTT
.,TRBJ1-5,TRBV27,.,CASSPLLLTLTSQPQHF,TGTGCCAGCAGTCCCCTCCTCCTAACCCTTACAAGTCAGCCCCAGCATTTT
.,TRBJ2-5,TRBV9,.,CASSPVGGQETQYF,TGTGCCAGCAGCCCCGTAGGAGGGCAAGAGACCCAGTACTTC
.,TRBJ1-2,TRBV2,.,CASSGSMQGEPGTHHYGYTF,TGTGCCAGCAGTGGTTCTATGCAGGGTGAACCTGGGACCCATCACTATGGCTACACCTTC
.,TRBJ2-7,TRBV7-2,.,CASSLVPGLPYEQYF,TGTGCCAGCAGCTTAGTTCCGGGGCTTCCGTACGAGCAGTACTTC
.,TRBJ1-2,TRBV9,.,CASSVPGVAGYTF,TGTGCCAGCAGCGTACCAGGGGTGGCGGGCTACACCTTC
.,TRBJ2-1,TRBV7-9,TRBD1,CASSLAAGGANEQFF,TGTGCCAGCAGCTTAGCGGCAGGGGGCGCGAATGAGCAGTTCTTC
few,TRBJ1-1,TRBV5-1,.,CASSLEGLNTEAFF,TGCGCCAGCAGCTTGGAGGGGCTGAACACTGAAGCTTTCTTT
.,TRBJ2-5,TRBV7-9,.,CASSSEKDYAETQYF,TGTGCCAGCAGCAGCGAAAAGGACTACGCGGAGACCCAGTACTTC
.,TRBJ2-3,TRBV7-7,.,CASSPGAGLSTDTQYF,TGTGCCAGCAGCCCCGGAGCGGGCCTAAGCACAGATACGCAGTATTTT
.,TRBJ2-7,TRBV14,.,CASSQVFSQGCYEQYF,TGTGCCAGCAGCCAAGTATTCTCTCAAGGGTGCTACGAGCAGTACTTC
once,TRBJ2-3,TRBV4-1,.,CASRPIAVGHTQYF,TGCGCCAGCCGCCCAATAGCGGTGGGTCATACGCAGTATTTT
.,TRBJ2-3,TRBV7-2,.,CASSLVGSRSGTDTQYF,TGTGCCAGCAGCTTAGTTGGGAGCCGGTCGGGCACAGATACGCAGTATTTT
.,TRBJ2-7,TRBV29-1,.,CSVGDTRAYEQYF,TGCAGCGTAGGGGACACCCGGGCCTACGAGCAGTACTTC
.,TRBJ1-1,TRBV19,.,CASSISPMVNTEAFF,TGTGCCAGTAGTATCTCTCCCATGGTAAACACTGAAGCTTTCTTT
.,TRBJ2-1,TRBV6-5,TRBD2,CASSYSSGNNEQFF,TGTGCCAGCAGTTACTCAAGCGGGAACAATGAGCAGTTCTTC
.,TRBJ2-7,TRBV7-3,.,CASSNYRVGSYEQYF,TGTGCCAGCAGCAATTACAGGGTTGGGTCCTACGAGCAGTACTTC
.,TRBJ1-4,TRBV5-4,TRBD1,CASSTRTGGVEKLFF,TGTGCCAGCAGCACCAGGACAGGAGGAGTTGAAAAACTGTTTTTT
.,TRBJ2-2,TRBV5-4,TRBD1,CASSKWTGGDTGELFF,TGTGCCAGCAGCAAATGGACAGGGGGCGACACCGGGGAGCTGTTTTTT
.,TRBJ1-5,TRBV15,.,CATSRDRRANQPQHF,TGTGCCACCAGCAGAGATCGCAGAGCCAATCAGCCCCAGCATTTT
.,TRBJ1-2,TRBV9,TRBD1,CASSVATRDRHGYTF,TGTGCCAGCAGCGTAGCAACCCGGGACAGGCATGGCTACACCTTC
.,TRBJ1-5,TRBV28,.,CASSPPGGLGFQPQHF,TGTGCCAGCAGCCCCCCGGGGGGCTTGGGGTTTCAGCCCCAGCATTTT
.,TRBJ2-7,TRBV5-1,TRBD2,CASSRGTSGFAYEQYF,TGCGCCAGCAGCAGAGGGACTAGCGGGTTCGCCTACGAGCAGTACTTC
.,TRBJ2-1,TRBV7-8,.,CASSPDANSYNEQFF,TGTGCCAGCAGCCCCGACGCAAATTCCTACAATGAGCAGTTCTTC
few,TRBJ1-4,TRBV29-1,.,CSVGLFGNEKLFF,TGCAGCGTTGGACTATTCGGGAACGAAAAACTGTTTTTT